This T cell receptor (beta chain) was sequenced during a study of T cell responses to AZD1222 COVID-19 vaccine. General study findings and limits: Samples come after the peak T cell response, not at day 14. Clonal diversity may have been underestimated in mostly white British donors. Regions 160-218 and 743-854 dominated among vaccine-associated CD4 TCRs spanning spike.

Produced via immunoSEQ multiplex PCR; TCRdb's table is partial and in-frame only. The sample holds about 66,000 clones; more than 85% are singletons and the top ten take roughly a sixth. Details on this clone: Its antigen is still unknown.

The CDR3 is 13 amino acids. Trimming shortened V by 0 bases and J by 5 bases, and 9 bases separated the two germline ends. Per germline, CDR1 SGHRS and CDR2 YFSETQ. The receptor's source is an adult in good health. J is TRBJ2-7 and V is TRBV5-1; maybe TRBD2 (6 bases). Sequenced material: peripheral blood, taken on day 0 of AZD1222 vaccination. The CDR3 sequence is CASSLAGVHEQYF. The DNA for the CDR3 is TGCGCCAGCAGCTTGGCGGGAGTCCACGAGCAGTACTTC.